The following is a T cell receptor beta chain sequence with its context. What it binds is unknown. The entry originates in a study of shared clonotypes between healthy human individuals. General observations from the study: Shared clonotypes: 4.5% to 5% naive CD4, around 3.4% naive CD8, 2.3% memory CD4, more than 0.3% memory CD8. Although depth was large, rarefaction showed that sequencing of the sorted subsets was incomplete.

The germline V gene has CDR1 SQVTM and CDR2 ANQGSEA. Germline trimming cut 3 bases from V and 4 bases from J; bases unmatched to any gene: 10. The CDR3 has 15 residues. Deep-level assay runs were performed. Authors' processing steps: ImmunoSEQ sequences covered only the junction and lacked quality scores; filtering therefore differed. Clones were read by immunoSEQ multiplex PCR, and TCRdb kept only the in-frame ones, dropping some. Clone size and V and J calls were adopted from that table, with D and trimming inferred from the DNA. The table includes approximately 2.3 million clones, more than 85% detected once.

This chain uses TRBV29-1 with TRBJ2-5; 8 nucleotides match TRBD1. Sequencing used naive CD4+ T cells from PBMCs. Indicated subset: CD45RA+ positively selected. The receptor was isolated from a man aged 18 to 29 in good health. Some clones in this sample may be carry-over from other donors' samples. The CDR3 loop reads CSVDPGGPGGETQYF. CDR3 bases: TGCAGCGTTGACCCAGGGGGCCCTGGAGGAGAGACCCAGTACTTC.